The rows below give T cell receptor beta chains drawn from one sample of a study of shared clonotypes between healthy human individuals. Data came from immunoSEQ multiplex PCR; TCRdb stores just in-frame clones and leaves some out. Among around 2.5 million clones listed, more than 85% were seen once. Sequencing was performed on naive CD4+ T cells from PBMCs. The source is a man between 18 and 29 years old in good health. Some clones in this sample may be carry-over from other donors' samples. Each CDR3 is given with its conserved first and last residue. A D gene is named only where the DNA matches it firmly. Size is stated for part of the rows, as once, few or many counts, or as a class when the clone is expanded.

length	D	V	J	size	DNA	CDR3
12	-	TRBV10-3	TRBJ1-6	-	TGTGCCATCCAATCTCAGGGGACACCCCTCCACTTT	CAIQSQGTPLHF
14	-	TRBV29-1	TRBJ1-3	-	TGCAGCGTTGAAGACCGGACGCGGGGAGCCACCATATATTTT	CSVEDRTRGATIYF
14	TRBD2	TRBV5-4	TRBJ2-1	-	TGTGCCAGCAGCTTGTTGCCAGGGAGGGATGAGCAGTTCTTC	CASSLLPGRDEQFF
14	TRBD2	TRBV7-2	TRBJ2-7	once	TGTGCCAGCAGCTTAGATCGGACTAGCGGGAGCCAGTACTTC	CASSLDRTSGSQYF
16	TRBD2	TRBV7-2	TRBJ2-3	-	TGTGCCAGCAGCTTAGCTAGCGGGAGGTTCACAGATACGCAGTATTTT	CASSLASGRFTDTQYF
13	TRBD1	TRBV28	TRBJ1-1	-	TGTGCCAGCAGAACAGGGGAAAGCACTGAAGCTTTCTTT	CASRTGESTEAFF
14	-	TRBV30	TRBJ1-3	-	TGTGCCTGGAGACAGGGCTGGTCTGGAAACACCATATATTTT	CAWRQGWSGNTIYF
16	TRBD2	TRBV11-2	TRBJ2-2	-	TGTGCCAGCAGCCCAGGGACTAGCGGGGCATGGTGGGAGCTGTTTTTT	CASSPGTSGAWWELFF
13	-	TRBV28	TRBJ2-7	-	TGTGCCAGCACCTCCGGAACCGCCTACGAGCAGTACTTC	CASTSGTAYEQYF
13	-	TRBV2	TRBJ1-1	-	TGTGCCAGCATCGGCCTGGGGGGAACTGAAGCTTTCTTT	CASIGLGGTEAFF
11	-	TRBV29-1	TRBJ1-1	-	TGCAGCGTTCAAGGGGGTGCGGCTGCTTTCTTT	CSVQGGAAAFF
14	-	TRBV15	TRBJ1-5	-	TGTGCCACCAGCAGAGATCATAGCAATCAGCCCCAGCATTTT	CATSRDHSNQPQHF
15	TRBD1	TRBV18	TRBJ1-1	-	TGTGCCAGCTCATCACAGGGGGGTGATGACACTGAAGCTTTCTTT	CASSSQGGDDTEAFF
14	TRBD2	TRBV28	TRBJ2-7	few	TGTGCCAGCAGTTTGGCGGGAGGACCCTACGAGCAGTACTTC	CASSLAGGPYEQYF
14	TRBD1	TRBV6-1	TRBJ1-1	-	TGTGCCAGCAGTCGGGGACAGGGGGCGACGATCGCTTTCTTT	CASSRGQGATIAFF
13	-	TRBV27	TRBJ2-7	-	TGTGCCAGCAGTTTATATGGATACTACGAGCAGTACTTC	CASSLYGYYEQYF
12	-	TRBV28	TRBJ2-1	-	TGTGCCAGCAACGGCAACTACAATGAGCAGTTCTTC	CASNGNYNEQFF
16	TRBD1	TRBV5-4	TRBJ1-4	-	TGTGCCAGCAGCCTAACCCCCAGGGGGGAGAATGAAAAACTGTTTTTT	CASSLTPRGENEKLFF
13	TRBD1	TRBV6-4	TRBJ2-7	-	TGTGCCAGCAGCCGGGACAGGGTAAGCGAGCAGTACTTC	CASSRDRVSEQYF
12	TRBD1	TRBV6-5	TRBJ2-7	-	TGTGCCAGCGCCGGACAGGGCTACGAGCAGTACTTC	CASAGQGYEQYF
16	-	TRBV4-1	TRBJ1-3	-	TGCGCCAGCAGCCAGCCCCCAGGGTCCTCTGGAAACACCATATATTTT	CASSQPPGSSGNTIYF
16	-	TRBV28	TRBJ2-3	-	TGTGCCAGCAGTTTATGGCGTTCTACGAGCACAGATACGCAGTATTTT	CASSLWRSTSTDTQYF
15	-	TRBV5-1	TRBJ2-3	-	TGCGCCAGCAGCTTGGTCAAGGGGGTCACAGATACGCAGTATTTT	CASSLVKGVTDTQYF
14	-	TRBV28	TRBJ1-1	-	TGTGCCAGCAGTGGCAGGGCGATGAACACTGAAGCTTTCTTT	CASSGRAMNTEAFF
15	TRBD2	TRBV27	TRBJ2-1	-	TGTGCCAGCAGTTCACCGGGACTAGCGATTAATGAGCAGTTCTTC	CASSSPGLAINEQFF
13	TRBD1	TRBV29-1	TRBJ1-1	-	TGCAGCGTTGCTCCGGACAGGGTCACTGAAGCTTTCTTT	CSVAPDRVTEAFF
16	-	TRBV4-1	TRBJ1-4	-	TGCGCCAGCAGCCATGGAGCAGGACAGACTAATGAAAAACTGTTTTTT	CASSHGAGQTNEKLFF
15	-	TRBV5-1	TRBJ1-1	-	TGCGCCAGCAGCTCTGGGGGGCTCGGGGGCACTGAAGCTTTCTTT	CASSSGGLGGTEAFF
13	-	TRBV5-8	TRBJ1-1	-	TGTGCCAGCAGCTTGGTGGGTTTCGCTGAAGCTTTCTTT	CASSLVGFAEAFF
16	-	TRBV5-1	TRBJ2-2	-	TGCGCCAGCAGCTTGGGGAATAAGGCGGGAACCGGGGAGCTGTTTTTT	CASSLGNKAGTGELFF
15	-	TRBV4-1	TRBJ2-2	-	TGCGCCAGCTCGACTGCGAGACAAAACACCGGGGAGCTGTTTTTT	CASSTARQNTGELFF
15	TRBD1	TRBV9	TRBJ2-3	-	TGTGCCAGCAGCGTAGGGACAGGGGGGACAGATACGCAGTATTTT	CASSVGTGGTDTQYF